These T cell receptor beta chains were read from a single sample in a study of glioma-infiltrating T cells. TCRdb reprocessed the multiplex PCR reads via MiXCR and lists one record per CDR3 protein. The sample shows about 130,000 distinct CDR3 sequences, roughly 24% of them seen only once. The material sequenced was glioma tissue, nonneoplastic brain tissue, or PBMCs (not recorded which). The receptor source for this set is a human donor with low-grade glioma or glioblastoma, undergoing nonglioma brain surgery, or in good health (not recorded which). Each CDR3 is given with its conserved first and last residue. Fields, in order: J gene, D gene, V gene, clone size, CDR3 DNA, CDR3 protein. A D gene is named only where the DNA matches it firmly. The size of a clone is reported for some rows only, either as once, few or many, or as a class for expanded clones.

TRBJ1-5 | NA | TRBV4-1 | few | TGCGCCAGCAGCCAAGGCCTAGGTCAGCCCCAGCATTTT | CASSQGLGQPQHF
TRBJ2-5 | NA | TRBV15 | many | TGTGCCACCAGCAGAGGTGAGACCCAGTACTTC | CATSRGETQYF
TRBJ2-1 | TRBD2 | TRBV5-8 | many | TGTGCCAGCAGCACCGGGACTAATTTTGTCAATGAGCAGTTCTTC | CASSTGTNFVNEQFF
TRBJ1-2 | NA | TRBV7-2 | many | TGTGCCAGCAGCGACCGACCGGGGAGTTTCTATGGCTACACCTTC | CASSDRPGSFYGYTF
TRBJ2-1 | TRBD2 | TRBV19 | many | TGTGCCACCGATACCGTAACTAGCGGGAGGGCCCATGAGCAGTTCTTC | CATDTVTSGRAHEQFF
TRBJ1-1 | NA | TRBV4-3 | NA | TGCACCAGCAGCCAAGATAACGAGGACGTGGGGGGGCTGAACACTGAAGCTTTCTTT | CTSSQDNEDVGGLNTEAFF
TRBJ2-7 | TRBD1 | TRBV4-1 | many | TGCGCCAGCAGCCGCTTCTGGACAGGGCAGTACGAGCAGTACTTC | CASSRFWTGQYEQYF
TRBJ2-5 | TRBD1 | TRBV29-1 | many | TGCAGCGTTGGGACAGGGCAAGAGACCCAGTACTTC | CSVGTGQETQYF
TRBJ2-7 | NA | TRBV10-1 | few | TGCGCCAGCAGTAGCCGGGACGGCTCCTACGAGCAGTACTTC | CASSSRDGSYEQYF
TRBJ2-5 | NA | TRBV24-1 | few | TGTGCCACCAGTGGGGGTAAGGCGGCCGAAGAGACCCAGTACTTC | CATSGGKAAEETQYF
TRBJ2-5 | NA | TRBV20-1 | many | TGCAGTGCTATCCGGACCGTCCAAGAGACCCAGTACTTC | CSAIRTVQETQYF
TRBJ2-3 | TRBD2 | TRBV10-3 | NA | TGTGCCACAGGGGTGGCGGGAGGAGATACGCAGTATTTT | CATGVAGGDTQYF
TRBJ1-1 | NA | TRBV19 | NA | TGTGCCAGTAGCCCCCCCGGGGCGAACACTGAAGCTTTCTTT | CASSPPGANTEAFF
TRBJ2-7 | TRBD1 | TRBV4-1 | many | TGCGCCAGCAGCCACCCGGGACAGGGGCCCGACGAGCAGTACTTC | CASSHPGQGPDEQYF
TRBJ1-1 | NA | TRBV28 | NA | TGTGCCAGCGATGTGATGAACACTGAGGCTTTCTTT | CASDVMNTEAFF
TRBJ2-2 | NA | TRBV5-1 | NA | TGCGCCAGCAGCTTGAGGACTCGGGCGGCCGGGGAGCTGTTTTTT | CASSLRTRAAGELFF
TRBJ2-2 | NA | TRBV2 | many | TGTGCCAGCAGTGAAGGGCAGGTCAACACCGGGGAGCTGTTTTTT | CASSEGQVNTGELFF
TRBJ2-7 | NA | TRBV5-1 | NA | TGCGCCAGCCGCCAAGACACCGGTTCCTACGAGCAGTACTTC | CASRQDTGSYEQYF
TRBJ1-2 | TRBD1 | TRBV4-1 | NA | TGCGCCAGCAGACAACAACCGGGACAGGTTAACTATGGCTACACCTTC | CASRQQPGQVNYGYTF
TRBJ1-1 | NA | TRBV29-1 | NA | TGCAGCGTTGACAGGGGTCATGAAGCTTTCTTT | CSVDRGHEAFF
TRBJ2-6 | TRBD1 | TRBV19 | few | TGTGCCAGTAGTGTAGGCCCGGGACAGGGGCTTCGCTCTGGGGCCAACGTCCTGACTTTC | CASSVGPGQGLRSGANVLTF
TRBJ2-3 | TRBD2 | TRBV18 | few | TGTCCCAGCTCATCCACTAGCGGCTTATACACAGATACGCAGTATTTT | CPSSSTSGLYTDTQYF
TRBJ2-1 | TRBD2 | TRBV7-2 | NA | TGTGCCAGCGGATTCTCTAGCGGGCCCTACAATGAGCAGTTCTTC | CASGFSSGPYNEQFF
TRBJ2-1 | NA | TRBV3-1 | NA | TGTGCCAGCTCAGGGGGGAGTTTCTACAATGAGCAGTTCTTC | CASSGGSFYNEQFF
TRBJ1-3 | NA | TRBV11-2 | NA | TGTGCCAGCAGCTTAGGCACCGGGCAATCAGTATTT | CASSLGTGQSVF
TRBJ2-1 | NA | TRBV24-1 | many | TGTGCCACCGGCCCTGGCCCGCGCAATGAGCAGTTCTTC | CATGPGPRNEQFF
TRBJ1-2 | NA | TRBV12-3/TRBV12-4 | few | TGTGCCAGCAGTCCCCAGGGAGGGAGGAACTATGGCTACACCTTC | CASSPQGGRNYGYTF
TRBJ2-7 | NA | TRBV18 | few | TGTGCCAGCTCACCACCTAATACCCTGGGGCTGAAGGCCTACGAGCAGTACTTC | CASSPPNTLGLKAYEQYF
TRBJ2-1 | NA | TRBV10-3 | NA | TGTGCCATCAGTGGGGGAGTATGGAATGAGCAGCCCTTC | CAISGGVWNEQPF
TRBJ2-1 | TRBD2 | TRBV2 | many | TGTGCCAGCAGCGCCCCTCTAGCGGGAGGGCGAAATGAGCAGTTCTTC | CASSAPLAGGRNEQFF
TRBJ2-7 | NA | TRBV24-1 | many | TGTGCCACAAGTGCGGGTCAGGTCGCCTCCGGAGGCGAGCAGTACTTC | CATSAGQVASGGEQYF
TRBJ2-7 | NA | TRBV2 | many | TGTGCCAGCAGCCGACAACAGGGACCCTACGAGCAGTACTTC | CASSRQQGPYEQYF
TRBJ2-7 | TRBD1 | TRBV18 | NA | TGTGCCAGCTCACCAACCGGGACAGGGAGCTCCTACGAGCAGTACTTC | CASSPTGTGSSYEQYF
TRBJ2-5 | NA | TRBV7-9 | NA | TGTGCCAGCAGCTTAGCTAGCACGGAGACCCAGTACTTC | CASSLASTETQYF
TRBJ2-2 | TRBD1 | TRBV11-2 | many | TGTGCCAGCAGCTTAGTAAGGGGGCGCACCGGGGAGCTGTTTTTT | CASSLVRGRTGELFF